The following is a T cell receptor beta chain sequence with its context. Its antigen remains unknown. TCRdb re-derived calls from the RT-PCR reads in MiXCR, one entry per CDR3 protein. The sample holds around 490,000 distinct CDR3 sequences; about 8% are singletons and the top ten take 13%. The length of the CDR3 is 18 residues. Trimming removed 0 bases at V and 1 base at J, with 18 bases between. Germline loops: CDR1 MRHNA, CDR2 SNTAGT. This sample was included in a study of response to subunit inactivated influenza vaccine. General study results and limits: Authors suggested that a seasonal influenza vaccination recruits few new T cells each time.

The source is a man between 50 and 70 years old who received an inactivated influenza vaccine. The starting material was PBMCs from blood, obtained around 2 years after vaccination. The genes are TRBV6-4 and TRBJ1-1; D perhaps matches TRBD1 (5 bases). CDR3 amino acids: CASSDSGELGGTNTEAFF. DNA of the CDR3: TGTGCCAGCAGTGACTCCGGGGAGTTAGGTGGGACGAACACTGAAGCTTTCTTT.